These 13 T cell receptor beta chains were all obtained from the same sample, sequenced in a study of spatial heterogeneity in lung cancer. In TCRdb, the 5' RACE reads were re-called with MiXCR into one record per CDR3 protein. The table shows some 8,600 distinct CDR3 sequences, with around 4.5% occurring only once. Time point meaning: sample taken at primary tumor resection. Sequencing used PBMCs, obtained at surgery. The receptors originated from a male donor with early-stage non-small cell lung cancer.

By frequency in the sample, this clonotype is medium-sized (0.01 to 0.1%). The chain combines TRBV5-1 with TRBJ2-5; D not certain. This CDR3 has 12 residues. From germline, CDR1 is SGHRS and CDR2 YFSETQ. Trimming pared 4 bases from V and 0 bases from J, leaving 4 bases between. The DNA for the CDR3 is TGCGCCAGCAGCCAGGACCAAGAGACCCAGTACTTC. It codes for CASSQDQETQYF.

This clonotype was observed a handful of times. The V call is TRBV6-2 or TRBV6-3, the J call TRBJ2-7, with 9 bases fitting TRBD1. The ends lost 0 bases at V and 3 bases at J; junction bases unmatched: 0. This CDR3 comprises 14 residues. The V gene's germline CDR1 is MNHEY and CDR2 SVGEGT. The CDR3, as DNA: TGTGCCAGCAGTTACTCGACAGGGGGCTACGAGCAGTACTTC. Its protein is CASSYSTGGYEQYF.

The table lists this clonotype with many counts. The V gene is TRBV6-2 or TRBV6-3, the J gene TRBJ1-5, with D possibly matching TRBD1 (6 bases). The V and J ends lost 2 bases and 1 base respectively, with 15 bases between them. Germline values: CDR1 MNHEY, CDR2 SVGEGT. The CDR3 extends over 17 amino acids. CDR3 DNA sequence: TGTGCCAGCAGTTACCCTGGGGACAAGGGGAGCAATCAGCCCCAGCATTTT. Protein product: CASSYPGDKGSNQPQHF.

This clonotype was seen ten or more times. J is TRBJ1-1 and V is TRBV10-2; D is ambiguous. The CDR3 has 13 residues. The V end lost 3 bases, the J end lost 4 bases, and 9 bases lay between the germline ends. Germline assignment: CDR1 WSHSY and CDR2 SAAADI. The CDR3 here is CASSEGQLTEAFF. Here the CDR3 DNA reads TGCGCCAGCAGTGAAGGGCAGCTCACTGAAGCTTTCTTT.

This clonotype was counted ten times or more. The rearrangement links TRBV11-2 to TRBJ2-3, with 10 nucleotides matching TRBD2. V was clipped by 3 bases and J by 4 bases; unmatched bases: 7. CDR1 is SGHAT, CDR2 FQNNGV, per germline. The CDR3 covers 16 residues. DNA of the CDR3: TGTGCCAGCAGCTTGGCTAGCGGGGGAGCGGCAGATACGCAGTATTTT. It translates to CASSLASGGAADTQYF.

This clonotype has at least ten counts. Mismatch with germline at one junction end may stem from a read error. V and J are TRBV6-2 or TRBV6-3 and TRBJ2-7, with TRBD2 as a possible D gene (5 bases). Germline CDR1 and CDR2: MNHEY and SVGEGT. The CDR3 runs to 13 residues. CDR3 amino acids: CASSFPKTIAAFF. The DNA for the CDR3 is TGTGCCAGCAGTTTCCCCAAGACTATCGCCGCTTTCTTC.

At least ten counts were recorded for this clonotype. The CDR3 is CASRLTYNEQFF. The CDR3 DNA is TGTGCCAGCAGGCTTACCTACAATGAGCAGTTCTTC. The V call is TRBV12-3 or TRBV12-4, the J call TRBJ2-1; D gene unclear. The V gene lost 6 bases and the J gene lost 2 bases, with 5 bases spanning the gap. The CDR3 has 12 residues.

This clonotype was detected only a few times. This sequence joins TRBV5-1 and TRBJ1-2; no firm D call. Germline CDR1 is SGHRS and CDR2 is YFSETQ. Trimming pared 5 bases from V and 1 base from J, leaving 9 bases between. CDR3 size: 13 residues. CDR3 protein: CASSSTFNYGYTF. CDR3 coding DNA: TGCGCCAGCAGTTCCACATTTAACTATGGCTACACCTTC.

V usage is TRBV20-1 and J usage is TRBJ1-2, with TRBD1 matching over 9 bases. V was clipped by 5 bases and J by 4 bases; unmatched bases: 8. This CDR3 has 14 residues. Germline CDR1 is DFQATT and CDR2 is SNEGSKA (reference sequence). CDR3 loop: CSARRDRDGYGYTF. The CDR3 DNA reads as TGCAGTGCTCGAAGGGACAGGGACGGCTATGGCTACACCTTC.

This clonotype has a count of ten or more. The V call is TRBV2, the J call TRBJ2-2; TRBD2 matches at 11 bases. Germline lookup yields CDR1 SNHLY and CDR2 FYNNEI. The CDR3 extends over 17 amino acids. J lost 3 bases, V lost 6 bases, and 9 bases had no gene match. CDR3 amino acids: CASRRASGGSYTGELFF. CDR3 nucleotide sequence: TGTGCCAGCAGAAGGGCTAGCGGGGGGTCATACACCGGGGAGCTGTTTTTT.

This clonotype is deemed medium-sized. The V gene is TRBV4-3, the J gene TRBJ2-7, with D perhaps matching TRBD2 (6 bases). Per the germline V gene, CDR1 is LGHNA and CDR2 is YSLEER. The CDR3 has 14 amino acids. V lost 1 base, J lost 5 bases, and 12 bases lay in between. The CDR3 DNA sequence: TGCGCCAGCAGCCAAGGGTTGGCGGGGCACGAGCAGTACTTC. Its protein is CASSQGLAGHEQYF.

This clonotype has ten or more counts. An end of the junction differs from the germline gene, which may be a read error. V and J are TRBV7-8 and TRBJ1-2; no definite D call. There are 12 residues in the CDR3. Germline loops: CDR1 SGHVS, CDR2 FQNEAQ. CDR3 protein: CASSFSKYGYTF. DNA of the CDR3: TGTGCCAGCAGCTTCTCTAAGTATGGCTACACCTTC. The full variable domain, rest sourced from reference TRBV7-8 and TRBJ1-2, is GAGVSQSPRYKVAKRGQDVALRCDPISGHVSLFWYQQALGQGPEFLTYFQNEAQLDKSGLPSDRFFAERPEGSVSTLKIQRTQQEDSAVYLCASSFSKYGYTFGSGTRLTVV.

Many counts were recorded for this clonotype. V and J are TRBV7-2 and TRBJ2-7, with 9 positions matching TRBD2. The CDR3 loop spans 15 amino acids. Germline CDR1 is SGHTA and CDR2 is FQGNSA. V shed 5 bases and J 0 bases; nucleotides not matched to a gene: 5. CDR3 region: CASSVSGGYSYEQYV. CDR3 coding DNA: TGTGCCAGCAGCGTGAGCGGGGGGTACTCCTACGAGCAGTACGTC.